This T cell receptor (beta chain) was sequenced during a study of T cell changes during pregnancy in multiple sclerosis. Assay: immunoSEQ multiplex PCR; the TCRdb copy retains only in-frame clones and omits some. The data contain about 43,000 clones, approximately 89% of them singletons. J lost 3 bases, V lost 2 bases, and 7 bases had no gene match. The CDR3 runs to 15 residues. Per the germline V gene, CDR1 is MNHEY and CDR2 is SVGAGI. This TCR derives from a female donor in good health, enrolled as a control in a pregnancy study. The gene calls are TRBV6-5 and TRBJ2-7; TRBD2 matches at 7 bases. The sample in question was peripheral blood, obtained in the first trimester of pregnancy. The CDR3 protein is CASSYGGDGIYEQYF. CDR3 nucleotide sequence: TGTGCCAGCAGTTACGGGGGGGACGGGATCTACGAGCAGTACTTC.